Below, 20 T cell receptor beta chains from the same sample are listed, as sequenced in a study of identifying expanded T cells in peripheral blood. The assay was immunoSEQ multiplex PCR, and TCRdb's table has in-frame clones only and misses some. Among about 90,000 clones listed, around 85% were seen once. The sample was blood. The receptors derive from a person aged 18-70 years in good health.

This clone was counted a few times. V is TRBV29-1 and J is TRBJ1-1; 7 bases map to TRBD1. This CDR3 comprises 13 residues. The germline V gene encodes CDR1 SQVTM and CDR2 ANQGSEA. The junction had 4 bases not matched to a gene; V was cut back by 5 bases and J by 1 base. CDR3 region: CSVFRTGNTEAFF. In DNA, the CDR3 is TGCAGCGTTTTTCGGACAGGGAACACTGAAGCTTTCTTT.

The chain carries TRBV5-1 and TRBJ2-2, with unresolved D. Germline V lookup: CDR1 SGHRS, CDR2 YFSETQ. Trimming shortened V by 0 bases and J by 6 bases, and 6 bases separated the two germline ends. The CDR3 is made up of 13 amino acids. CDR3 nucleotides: TGCGCCAGCAGCTTGGCGGTATCCGGGGAGCTGTTTTTT. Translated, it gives CASSLAVSGELFF.

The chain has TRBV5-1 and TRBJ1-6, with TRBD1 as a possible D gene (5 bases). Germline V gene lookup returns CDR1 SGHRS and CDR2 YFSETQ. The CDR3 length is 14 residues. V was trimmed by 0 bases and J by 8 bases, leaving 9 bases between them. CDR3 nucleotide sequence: TGCGCCAGCAGCTTGGGCAGGGAAGATTCACCCCTCCACTTT. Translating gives CASSLGREDSPLHF.

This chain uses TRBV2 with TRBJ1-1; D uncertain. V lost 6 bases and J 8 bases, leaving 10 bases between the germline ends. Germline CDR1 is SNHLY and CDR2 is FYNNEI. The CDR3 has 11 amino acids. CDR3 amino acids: CASRYELEAFF. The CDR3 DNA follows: TGTGCCAGCAGGTACGAGCTAGAAGCTTTCTTT.

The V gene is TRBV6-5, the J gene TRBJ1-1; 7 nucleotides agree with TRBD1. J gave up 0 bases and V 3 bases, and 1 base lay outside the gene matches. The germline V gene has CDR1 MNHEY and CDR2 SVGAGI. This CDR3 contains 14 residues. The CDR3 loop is CASSYGTVNTEAFF. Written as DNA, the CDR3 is TGTGCCAGCAGTTATGGGACAGTGAACACTGAAGCTTTCTTT.

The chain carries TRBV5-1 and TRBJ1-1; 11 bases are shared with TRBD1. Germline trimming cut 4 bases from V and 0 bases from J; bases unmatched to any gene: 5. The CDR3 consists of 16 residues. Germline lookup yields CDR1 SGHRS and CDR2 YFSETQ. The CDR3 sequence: CASSSRTGGLNTEAFF. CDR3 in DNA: TGCGCCAGCAGCAGCCGGACAGGGGGCTTGAACACTGAAGCTTTCTTT.

The CDR3 DNA reads TGTGCCGGACGGGACAGGGGAGCCGAGCAGTACTTC. It codes for CAGRDRGAEQYF. The rearrangement joins TRBV2 to TRBJ2-7; TRBD1 matches 10 bases. J lost 6 bases, V lost 11 bases, and 7 bases had no gene match. This CDR3 has 12 amino acids. The V gene's germline CDR1 is SNHLY and CDR2 FYNNEI.

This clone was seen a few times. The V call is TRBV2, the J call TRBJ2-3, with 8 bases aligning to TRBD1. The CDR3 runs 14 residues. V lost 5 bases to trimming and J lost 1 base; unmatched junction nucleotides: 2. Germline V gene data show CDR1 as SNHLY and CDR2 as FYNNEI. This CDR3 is CASSSTGGTDTQYF. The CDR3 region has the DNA TGTGCCAGCAGTTCGACAGGGGGCACAGATACGCAGTATTTT. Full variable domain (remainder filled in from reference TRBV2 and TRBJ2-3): EPEVTQTPSHQVTQMGQEVILRCVPISNHLYFYWYRQILGQKVEFLVSFYNNEISEKSEIFDDQFSVERPDGSNFTLKIRSTKLEDSAMYFCASSSTGGTDTQYFGPGTRLTVL.

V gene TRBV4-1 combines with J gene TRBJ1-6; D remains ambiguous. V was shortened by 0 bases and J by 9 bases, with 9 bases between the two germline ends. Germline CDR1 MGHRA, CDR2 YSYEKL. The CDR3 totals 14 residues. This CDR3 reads CASSQDGRASPLHF. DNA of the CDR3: TGCGCCAGCAGCCAAGATGGGCGGGCTTCACCCCTCCACTTT.

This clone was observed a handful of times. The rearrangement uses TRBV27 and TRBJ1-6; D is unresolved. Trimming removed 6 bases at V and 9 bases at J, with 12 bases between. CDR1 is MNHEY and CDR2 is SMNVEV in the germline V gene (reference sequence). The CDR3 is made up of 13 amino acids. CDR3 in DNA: TGTGCCAGCAGCACTGGGGTTACTTCACCCCTCCACTTT. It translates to CASSTGVTSPLHF.

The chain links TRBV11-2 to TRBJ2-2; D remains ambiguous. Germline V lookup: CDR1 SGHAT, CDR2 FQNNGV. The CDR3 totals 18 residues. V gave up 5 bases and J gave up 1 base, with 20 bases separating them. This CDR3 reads CASSPDQVADLNTGELFF. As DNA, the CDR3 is TGTGCCAGCAGCCCGGACCAGGTGGCAGATCTGAACACCGGGGAGCTGTTTTTT. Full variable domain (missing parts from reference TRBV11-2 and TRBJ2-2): EAGVAQSPRYKIIEKRQSVAFWCNPISGHATLYWYQQILGQGPKLLIQFQNNGVVDDSQLPKDRFSAERLKGVDSTLKIQPAKLEDSAVYLCASSPDQVADLNTGELFFGEGSRLTVL.

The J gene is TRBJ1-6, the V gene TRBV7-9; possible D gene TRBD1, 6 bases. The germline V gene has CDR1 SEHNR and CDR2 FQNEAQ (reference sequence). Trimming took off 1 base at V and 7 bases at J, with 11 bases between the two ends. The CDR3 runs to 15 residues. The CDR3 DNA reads TGTGCCAGCAGCTTAGAAGGGGGGGGCAATTCACCCCTCCACTTT. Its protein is CASSLEGGGNSPLHF.

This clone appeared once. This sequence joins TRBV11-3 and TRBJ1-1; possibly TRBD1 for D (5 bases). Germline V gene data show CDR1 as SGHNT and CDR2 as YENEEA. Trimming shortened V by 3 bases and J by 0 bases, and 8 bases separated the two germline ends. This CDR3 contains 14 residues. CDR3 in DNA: TGTGCCAGCAGCTTTGGGACGTTGAACACTGAAGCTTTCTTT. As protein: CASSFGTLNTEAFF.

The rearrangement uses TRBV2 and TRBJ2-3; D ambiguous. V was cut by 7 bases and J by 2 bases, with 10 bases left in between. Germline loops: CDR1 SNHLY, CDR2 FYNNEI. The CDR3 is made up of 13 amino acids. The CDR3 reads CASIQVTTDTQYF. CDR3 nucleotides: TGTGCCAGCATTCAGGTAACCACAGATACGCAGTATTTT. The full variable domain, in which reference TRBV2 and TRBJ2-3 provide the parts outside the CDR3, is EPEVTQTPSHQVTQMGQEVILRCVPISNHLYFYWYRQILGQKVEFLVSFYNNEISEKSEIFDDQFSVERPDGSNFTLKIRSTKLEDSAMYFCASIQVTTDTQYFGPGTRLTVL.

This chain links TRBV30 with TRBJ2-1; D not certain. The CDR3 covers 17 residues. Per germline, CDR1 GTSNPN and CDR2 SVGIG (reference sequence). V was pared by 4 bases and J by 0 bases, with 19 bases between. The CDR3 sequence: CAWIKQDTLSSYNEQFF. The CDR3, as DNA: TGTGCCTGGATCAAACAAGACACCTTAAGCTCCTACAATGAGCAGTTCTTC.

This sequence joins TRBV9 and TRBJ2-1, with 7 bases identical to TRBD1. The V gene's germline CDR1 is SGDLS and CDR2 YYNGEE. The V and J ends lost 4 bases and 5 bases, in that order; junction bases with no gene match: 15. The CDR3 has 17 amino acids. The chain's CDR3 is CASSPRMNPGTDNEQFF. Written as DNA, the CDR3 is TGTGCCAGCAGCCCGCGAATGAATCCCGGGACAGACAATGAGCAGTTCTTC. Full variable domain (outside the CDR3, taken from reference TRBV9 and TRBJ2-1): DSGVTQTPKHLITATGQRVTLRCSPRSGDLSVYWYQQSLDQGLQFLIQYYNGEERAKGNILERFSAQQFPDLHSELNLSSLELGDSALYFCASSPRMNPGTDNEQFFGPGTRLTVL.

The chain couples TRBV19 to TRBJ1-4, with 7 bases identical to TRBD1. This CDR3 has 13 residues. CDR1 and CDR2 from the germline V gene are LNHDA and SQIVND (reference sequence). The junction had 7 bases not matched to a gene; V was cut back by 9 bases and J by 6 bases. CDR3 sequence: CASKGTAYEKLFF. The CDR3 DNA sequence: TGTGCCAGCAAAGGGACAGCTTATGAAAAACTGTTTTTT. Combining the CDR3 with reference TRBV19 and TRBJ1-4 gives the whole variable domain DGGITQSPKYLFRKEGQNVTLSCEQNLNHDAMYWYRQDPGQGLRLIYYSQIVNDFQKGDIAEGYSVSREKKESFPLTVTSAQKNPTAFYLCASKGTAYEKLFFGSGTQLSVL.

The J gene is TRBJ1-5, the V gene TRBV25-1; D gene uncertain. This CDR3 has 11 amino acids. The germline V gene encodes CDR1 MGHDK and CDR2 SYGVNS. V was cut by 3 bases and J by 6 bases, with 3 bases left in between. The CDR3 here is CASSEGQPQHF. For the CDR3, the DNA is TGTGCCAGCAGTGAGGGTCAGCCCCAGCATTTT.

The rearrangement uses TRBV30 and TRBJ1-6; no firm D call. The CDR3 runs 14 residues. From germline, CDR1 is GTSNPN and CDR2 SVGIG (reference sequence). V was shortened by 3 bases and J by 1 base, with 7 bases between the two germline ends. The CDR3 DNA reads TGTGCCTGGAGGGGTGGGTCCTATAATTCACCCCTCCACTTT. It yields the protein CAWRGGSYNSPLHF.

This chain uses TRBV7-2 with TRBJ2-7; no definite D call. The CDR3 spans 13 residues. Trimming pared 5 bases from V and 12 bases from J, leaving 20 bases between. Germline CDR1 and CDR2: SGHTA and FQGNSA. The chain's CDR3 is CASSGDGYVGLYF. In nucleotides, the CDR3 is TGTGCCAGCAGCGGGGATGGGTACGTGGGCCTGTACTTC.